The next 10 T cell receptor beta chains were all read from a single sample in a study of blood T cell repertoires in COVID-19. TCRdb's copy holds only in-frame clones and misses some; the assay was immunoSEQ multiplex PCR. The table lists under 500,000 clones, roughly 91% of them singletons. The sequencing input was peripheral blood. The receptors come from a woman aged 25-40 years with acute or convalescent COVID-19.

The chain is built from TRBV24-1 and TRBJ2-4, with a tentative D call TRBD2 (7 bases). The CDR3 length is 17 residues. The germline CDR1 and CDR2 sequences are KGHDR and SFDVKD. V lost 3 bases, J lost 0 bases, and 14 bases lay in between. The CDR3 is CATSDGGDKIAKNIQYF. The CDR3, as DNA: TGTGCCACCAGTGATGGGGGGGACAAGATAGCCAAAAACATTCAGTACTTC.

The chain recombines TRBV4-1 with TRBJ2-7, with 8 bases aligning to TRBD2. Germline-derived CDR1 and CDR2 are MGHRA and YSYEKL. This CDR3 spans 15 amino acids. The junction had 5 bases not matched to a gene; V was cut back by 2 bases and J by 2 bases. CDR3: CASSQFGGATYEQYF. CDR3 nucleotide sequence: TGCGCCAGCAGCCAATTCGGGGGGGCGACCTACGAGCAGTACTTC.

The gene calls are TRBV11-2 and TRBJ2-5; maybe TRBD2 (7 bases). Per the germline V gene, CDR1 is SGHAT and CDR2 is FQNNGV. The CDR3 covers 15 residues. The germline V and J ends were trimmed by 7 bases and 5 bases, with 20 bases remaining between them. The CDR3 region is CASTSSGGAGETQYF. CDR3 sequence (DNA): TGTGCCAGCACCTCTAGTGGGGGGGCGGGTGAGACCCAGTACTTC. The full variable domain, completed using reference TRBV11-2 and TRBJ2-5, is EAGVAQSPRYKIIEKRQSVAFWCNPISGHATLYWYQQILGQGPKLLIQFQNNGVVDDSQLPKDRFSAERLKGVDSTLKIQPAKLEDSAVYLCASTSSGGAGETQYFGPGTRLLVL.

The CDR3 nucleotides read TGTGCCAGCAGCCAAGACGGAGCCTACGAGCAGTACTTC. Translating it yields CASSQDGAYEQYF. This chain connects TRBV3-1 (or the pseudogene TRBV3-2) to TRBJ2-7; D gene ambiguous. The V end lost 0 bases, the J end lost 2 bases, and 5 bases lay between the germline ends. The germline CDR1 and CDR2 sequences are LGHDT and YNNKEL (reference sequence). There are 13 residues in the CDR3.

This clone was seen only once. The chain is built from TRBV19 and TRBJ1-5; 8 nucleotides align to TRBD1. The V gene end was trimmed by 3 bases and the J gene end by 7 bases; junction bases not matched to a gene: 11. Germline CDR1 reads LNHDA; CDR2 reads SQIVND (reference sequence). The CDR3 totals 16 residues. CDR3 DNA: TGTGCCAGTAGTATGACAGCTTGGGACAGGCGCCAGCCCCAGCATTTT. This encodes CASSMTAWDRRQPQHF.

The V call is TRBV3-1 (or the pseudogene TRBV3-2), the J call TRBJ1-5, with no clear D. V was pared by 5 bases and J by 4 bases, with 15 bases between. Germline V gives CDR1 LGHDT, CDR2 YNNKEL (reference sequence). CDR3 length: 15 amino acids. For the CDR3, the DNA is TGTGCCAGCAGCATGACGGCCCTCGGGAATCAGCCCCAGCATTTT. It is translated as CASSMTALGNQPQHF.

The CDR3 sequence is CASSQDPRGSGTQYF. As DNA, the CDR3 is TGCGCCAGCAGCCAAGATCCCAGGGGCAGCGGTACGCAGTATTTT. The gene calls are TRBV4-1 and TRBJ2-3; TRBD1 is a possible D gene (6 bases). CDR1 is MGHRA and CDR2 is YSYEKL in the germline V gene. V lost 0 bases to trimming and J lost 8 bases, with 15 bases between them. This CDR3 is built from 15 residues.

The CDR3 sequence is CASSMDRGPAQPQHF. CDR3 DNA sequence: TGTGCCAGTAGTATGGACAGGGGGCCCGCCCAGCCCCAGCATTTT. The J gene is TRBJ1-5, the V gene TRBV19; 11 bases are a match to TRBD1. Germline lookup yields CDR1 LNHDA and CDR2 SQIVND (reference sequence). V shed 3 bases, J shed 7 bases, and the junction held 5 bases outside the gene matches. The CDR3 consists of 15 residues.

This clone was picked up one time. This chain links TRBV4-1 with TRBJ1-1, with D uncertain. The CDR3 is 14 amino acids. With 2 bases removed from V and 3 bases from J, the gap between germline ends came to 10 bases. Germline V gene data show CDR1 as MGHRA and CDR2 as YSYEKL. The CDR3 nucleotides read TGCGCCAGCAGCCAACTGGCTGGTTACACTGAAGCTTTCTTT. Protein: CASSQLAGYTEAFF.

The rearrangement links TRBV20-1 to TRBJ1-3, with D unclear. Germline V lookup: CDR1 DFQATT, CDR2 SNEGSKA (reference sequence). There are 13 residues in the CDR3. Between the trimmed V and J ends, which lost 3 bases and 7 bases, there was a span of 13 bases. For the CDR3, the DNA is TGCAGTGCTAGTACGGGGTTATTCAACACCATATATTTT. It yields the protein CSASTGLFNTIYF.